This TCR beta chain appears in the sequencing data of a study of cytomegalovirus exposure and HLA in healthy donors (dated by TCRdb to 2016 to 2017). Concerning the study at large: An earlier analysis of approximately 600 of the donors reported about 290 Gb of sequence data and 120 million or so unique TCR beta sequences from about 179 million T cells. All discovery cohort repertoires had been generated on a single sequencing platform. The study profiled the T cell repertoires of 500 to 800 subjects by immunosequencing and related them to cytomegalovirus serostatus. On average, roughly 200,000 unique TCR beta nucleotide sequences were sequenced per donor among a few hundred genotyped donors of the cohort, with roughly 18% of those sequences being non-productive. Donor age, sex, ethnicity and CMV serostatus were compiled together with the repertoire data. The study was designed to test whether signatures of past pathogen exposure could be identified by cataloging public T cell receptors. Among the approximately 420 genotyped donors, around 81% belonged to the genetic ancestry cluster associated with self-reported Caucasian donors. HLA typing included class I and class II loci at four-digit resolution. Along with the approximately 700-subject first cohort, a separate validation cohort of 120 different subjects was used. Around 320 gigabases of sequencing data and approximately 80 million unique TCR sequences were included in an early release covering around 650 HLA-typed donors. The study combined high-throughput TCR immunosequencing, statistical association of individual TCRs with disease status, and machine learning to predict cytomegalovirus infection status. To study patterns of TCR occurrence, a later analysis re-analyzed previously published TCR beta repertoires from 550 to 800 donors and added high-resolution HLA genotyping. To decide whether each TCR beta V gene segment behaved as functional or pseudogenic, an earlier analysis of 587 of the donors relied on high-throughput TCR beta sequencing. Typing coverage varied by locus: about 629-640 donors for A, B, C, DRB1 and DQB1; more than 500 for DQA1; about 590 for DPA1; 400 to 480 for DPB1. In a later genetic analysis, genome-wide SNP genotypes for 398 of the 666 donors were used, and that subset was treated as a discovery cohort. Roughly 5 DR-DQ haplotypes were handled as single units for association and clustering because linkage in the cohort was strong. Rather than using new phenotypic data, the later analysis identified candidate immune exposures from TCR beta sequences and from how often those sequences occurred across donors.

The study at large found these results: Because counts were too low, more than 15 rarely observed V segments, including chromosome 9 orphons, were excluded from the earlier analysis of 587 of the donors. In a later analysis, HLA-associated TCR beta chains were found to be more clonally expanded and to have lower generation probabilities than equally common non-associated chains. According to a later genetic analysis, donors in an Asian-associated ancestry cluster had fewer N-insertions in productive TCRs than the approximately 650-donor mean. Strong co-occurrence of HLA alleles, especially DR and DQ, made assigning TCR associations to individual alleles difficult. In vitro tests confirmed that a few of the cytomegalovirus-associated TCR beta chains recognize cytomegalovirus antigens. A cluster of highly shared sequence variants was judged likely to represent a technical artifact of the sequencing pipeline. This cohort had only TCR beta chains sequenced, and the lack of alpha or paired-chain data limited which features could be detected. Cytomegalovirus status was reported to be diagnosed by the classifier with high specificity and sensitivity in both the original and validation cohorts. HLA typing was unavailable for some donors at each locus, so association tests used only the typed subset. Broadly in line with IMGT annotations, most TCR beta V segments showed up in productive rearrangements about 87% or about 30% of the time in an earlier analysis of a few hundred of the donors. V-gene and J-gene trimming of TCR beta chains was associated with a missense DCLRE1C variant in a later genetic analysis, and the association was replicated in an independent cohort. Immune exposure information for the cohort was limited to CMV serostatus. In a later analysis, several top co-occurrence clusters were reported to appear linked to parvovirus B19, influenza, CMV and Epstein-Barr virus. Linkage disequilibrium might explain the correlated functional status among segregating V segments, but an unknown experimental factor could not be ruled out. A later analysis found that most CMV-associated TCR beta chains appeared HLA-restricted, with HLA associations seemingly driven largely by CMV exposure. The study listed 150 to 200 TCR beta chains as associated with cytomegalovirus. Most TCR sequences were observed very rarely across donors, whereas some public TCRs were present in many individuals. Sequencing depth was assumed to be roughly uniform across donors in the presence/absence analyses, though that assumption may not hold. A further reported finding was that TCR beta sequences accurately predicted the HLA-A and HLA-B alleles for most subjects in the first cohort. At a false discovery rate of 0.05, a later analysis linked 16,000 or so TCR beta sequences to specific HLA alleles. According to a later analysis, TCR association rates differed among HLA loci, with DRB1 alleles showing the most associated TCRs and HLA-C alleles showing the fewest. According to the authors, the approach could potentially be generalized to other disease states and immunological phenotypes.

This clone came up a few times. What this receptor recognizes is not known. Base qualities are not provided; no much larger clone lies one nucleotide away. Receptors were amplified or captured by the immunoSEQ multiplex PCR assay. For the multiplex PCR, a mixture combining 60 forward primers for TCR Vbeta segments and 13 reverse primers for TCR Jbeta segments was used. The CDR3 region of rearranged TCR beta genes was amplified from genomic DNA by a multiplex PCR assay. On the Illumina HiSeq System, the amplified TCR beta libraries were sequenced as 87-base-pair reads. Per the authors' processing: A later analysis counted around 72 million unique TCR beta chains across the 666 repertoires, and roughly 11 million of these chains were shared by at least two donors. A nearest-neighbor algorithm error-corrected the raw reads and collapsed the reads into unique sequences, merging closely related sequences to remove PCR and sequencing errors. CDR3 sequences were aligned to IMGT reference sequences to assign V, D and J gene segments. Each retained sequence needed at least a six-nucleotide match to both a V gene segment and a J gene segment. A rearrangement was called productive if the CDR3 had no stop codons and remained in frame with V and J, and every other rearrangement was called non-productive. CDR3 was defined by IMGT convention, running from the second conserved V-encoded cysteine to the conserved J-encoded phenylalanine. The earlier analysis of a few hundred of the donors excluded any sequence lacking an unambiguous match to a single V gene segment. An earlier analysis of approximately 590 of the donors called V segments functional above 56.7% productive rearrangements and segregating when the between-donor standard deviation exceeded 5%. To diagnose cytomegalovirus status from the catalog of TCR beta chain sequences, a statistical classification framework was built. A later analysis assigned V and J genes by comparing TCR nucleotide sequences with IMGT/GENE-DB human TR gene sequences. Using the TCRdist pipeline, a later analysis assigned CDR3 sequences along with most-parsimonious VDJ recombination scenarios. In a later analysis, each TCR beta chain was defined by its CDR3 amino acid sequence together with its V-gene family, and reads without a unique V-gene family were excluded. To address suspected cross-contamination and a sequencing artifact, a later analysis removed a few hundred highly shared, low-generation-probability nucleotide sequences. In a later analysis, a clonal expansion index was calculated for each public chain from normalized within-repertoire ranks of inferred template counts. In a later analysis, generation probabilities were computed with a VDJ recombination model fitted to out-of-frame rearrangements, and the resulting probabilities were checked against IGoR. In a later analysis, hypergeometric tests were used to score TCR-TCR, TCR-HLA and TCR-CMV co-occurrence, with a repertoire-size bias correction applied to TCR pairs. A later analysis estimated false discovery rates by permuting HLA or CMV assignments 20 times. A later analysis grouped co-occurring TCRs with DBSCAN, adding TCRdist sequence similarity when clustering within HLA-allele-positive subsets. Repertoires with fewer than 30,000 or more than 120,000 public chains were left out of co-occurrence clustering, as were five repertoires with anomalous nucleotide sharing. What TCRdb holds here is the immuneACCESS table cut down to in-frame rearrangements. Part of the clones is not present; checked against another copy, under half of the missing clones reflect an unresolved V gene, and the others are unexplained. D and trimming were read from the DNA, whereas the V and J calls and clone size are those reported in that table. This sample is represented by around 130,000 clones; 70% to 80% of them were singletons. The top ten clones comprise 0.94% of the sample.

The cohort was made up of approximately 700 healthy bone marrow donors. At the time of sampling, every cohort member was nominally healthy, though immune exposures that went unrecorded were likely present. The donor tested CMV seronegative, placing the donor among the 350 or so seronegative members of the cohort. A peripheral blood sample was collected from each donor, and TCR beta sequencing was performed on peripheral blood mononuclear cells. Genomic DNA extraction from the blood cell samples was performed with the Qiagen DNeasy Blood Extraction Kit. Sequencing was done on a sample of PBMCs. The sequence derives from a woman aged 60-75 years in good health and CMV-seronegative.

In nucleotide form, the sequence is TGTGCCAGCAGCGTAGTTGGCAGGGGGTCCTACAATGAGCAGTTCTTC. Its protein product is CASSVVGRGSYNEQFF. Rearrangement joined TRBV9 to TRBJ2-1; 7 bases in the middle match TRBD1. Counted from cysteine to phenylalanine, this CDR3 has 16 amino acids. Of all the DNA, just the CDR3 is kept, 48 bases in frame from base 1. CDR1 and CDR2 are read off the germline V gene as SGDLS and YYNGEE. Compared with germline, V lacks 0 bases and J lacks 1 base; bases without a gene match: 4.